This T cell receptor beta chain was sequenced during a study of blood T cell repertoires in COVID-19. Study-level information: Nucleic acid was either cDNA or gDNA, and it came from T cells, B-cell-depleted T cells, or PBMCs.

In the original processing: Estimated nucleated cell counts came from reference gene primer amplification. Method: immunoSEQ multiplex PCR; TCRdb's copy keeps in-frame clones and lacks some. D and trimming were read from the DNA, whereas the V and J calls and clone size are those reported in that table. The sample lists more than 60,000 clones; almost 90% were seen once. The sequence was collected from a woman in her 50s with active or convalescent COVID-19. Material: peripheral blood.

The CDR3 sequence: CASTSSGTGGWADTQYF. The CDR3 DNA follows: TGCGCCAGCACCTCGAGTGGGACGGGAGGTTGGGCAGATACGCAGTATTTT. The chain combines TRBV5-1 with TRBJ2-3, with 7 positions matching TRBD2. The junction had 17 bases not matched to a gene; V was cut back by 6 bases and J by 4 bases. This CDR3 contains 17 residues. Germline V gene sequence: CDR1 SGHRS, CDR2 YFSETQ.